This T cell receptor (beta chain) was sequenced for a study of blood T cell repertoires in COVID-19. Study overall: The United States, Italy and Spain provided the acute and convalescent COVID-19 samples. PBMCs, B-cell-depleted T cells, or T cells provided the cDNA or gDNA that made up the material.

V lost 1 base, J lost 10 bases, and 23 bases lay in between. The CDR3 is 17 residues long. Germline V lookup: CDR1 KGHSH, CDR2 LQKENI. This clone was seen only once. Original handling: Quantification of nucleated cells was approximated via reference gene primer amplification. Data came from immunoSEQ multiplex PCR; TCRdb stores just in-frame clones and leaves some out. Clone size and V and J calls were adopted from that table, with D and trimming inferred from the DNA. Here the sample spans about 190,000 clones, less than 90% being singletons. The sequence derives from a woman aged 40 to 50 with acute or convalescent COVID-19. The sample taken for sequencing was peripheral blood. This chain joins TRBV18 and TRBJ2-1, with TRBD1 as a possible D gene (5 bases). The CDR3 nucleotides read TGTGCCAGCTCACCACTGTTAGGGGATATGGGGATAAGGGAGCAGTTCTTC. Translation: CASSPLLGDMGIREQFF. The variable domain in full, completed from reference TRBV18 and TRBJ2-1, reads NAGVMQNPRHLVRRRGQEARLRCSPMKGHSHVYWYRQLPEEGLKFMVYLQKENIIDESGMPKERFSAEFPKEGPSILRIQQVVRGDSAAYFCASSPLLGDMGIREQFFGPGTRLTVL.